The rows below give T cell receptor beta chains drawn from one sample of a study of T cells in localized non-small cell lung cancer. Produced via immunoSEQ multiplex PCR; TCRdb's table is partial and in-frame only. Found here are approximately 31,000 clones, roughly nine tenths of them singletons; the top ten hold just under 3%. This specimen consisted of peripheral blood, obtained before any cancer treatment. Every receptor here comes from a female donor over 55 with stage I lung adenocarcinoma. Each CDR3 is given with its conserved first and last residue. A D gene is named only where the DNA matches it firmly. Where a row states a size, it is once, few, many or the class of an expanded clone; other rows omit it.

v_call,d_call,clone_size,j_call,cdr3_aa,cdr3_nt
TRBV27,TRBD1,medium-sized,TRBJ1-1,CASRTTGYTEAFF,TGTGCCAGCAGAACGACAGGGTACACTGAAGCTTTCTTT
TRBV28,NA,NA,TRBJ2-7,CASSPRGGPTYEQYF,TGTGCCAGCAGTCCGAGGGGGGGCCCCACCTACGAGCAGTACTTC
TRBV28,TRBD1,NA,TRBJ2-4,CASRGQSKNIQYF,TGTGCCAGCAGGGGACAGTCCAAAAACATTCAGTACTTC
TRBV30,NA,NA,TRBJ1-2,CASEASERERGGYTF,TGTGCCTCAGAAGCCTCAGAAAGGGAACGGGGGGGCTACACCTTC
TRBV28,NA,NA,TRBJ2-6,CASSFVGGANVLTF,TGTGCCAGCAGTTTTGTAGGTGGGGCCAACGTCCTGACTTTC
TRBV29-1,NA,NA,TRBJ2-7,CSVEAQSYEQYF,TGCAGCGTTGAAGCGCAGTCCTACGAGCAGTACTTC
TRBV7-2,NA,NA,TRBJ2-5,CASSSLAEPQETQYF,TGTGCCAGCAGCTCCTTAGCGGAACCCCAAGAGACCCAGTACTTC
TRBV6-5,NA,NA,TRBJ2-7,CASSRILDEQYF,TGTGCCAGCAGCCGAATTTTGGACGAGCAGTACTTC
TRBV10-2,NA,NA,TRBJ2-1,CASNLDSYNEQFF,TGCGCCAGCAACCTGGACAGTTACAATGAGCAGTTCTTC
TRBV9,NA,NA,TRBJ2-1,CASSVGLQTYNEQFF,TGTGCCAGCAGCGTAGGGCTACAGACCTACAATGAGCAGTTCTTC
TRBV5-6,NA,NA,TRBJ2-1,CASSLGLGQFF,TGTGCCAGCAGCTTAGGACTTGGCCAGTTCTTC
TRBV15,NA,NA,TRBJ1-2,CATSRDPTAYGYTF,TGTGCCACCAGCAGAGATCCAACAGCCTATGGCTACACCTTC
TRBV5-1,NA,NA,TRBJ2-5,CASSLATTAQETQYF,TGCGCCAGCAGCTTGGCCACGACAGCCCAAGAGACCCAGTACTTC
TRBV5-6,TRBD2,NA,TRBJ2-2,CASSLAGGWNTGELFF,TGTGCCAGCAGCTTGGCCGGGGGGTGGAACACCGGGGAGCTGTTTTTT
TRBV11-2,NA,NA,TRBJ2-1,CASSRGAGSNEQFF,TGTGCCAGCAGTAGAGGGGCTGGGTCTAATGAGCAGTTCTTC